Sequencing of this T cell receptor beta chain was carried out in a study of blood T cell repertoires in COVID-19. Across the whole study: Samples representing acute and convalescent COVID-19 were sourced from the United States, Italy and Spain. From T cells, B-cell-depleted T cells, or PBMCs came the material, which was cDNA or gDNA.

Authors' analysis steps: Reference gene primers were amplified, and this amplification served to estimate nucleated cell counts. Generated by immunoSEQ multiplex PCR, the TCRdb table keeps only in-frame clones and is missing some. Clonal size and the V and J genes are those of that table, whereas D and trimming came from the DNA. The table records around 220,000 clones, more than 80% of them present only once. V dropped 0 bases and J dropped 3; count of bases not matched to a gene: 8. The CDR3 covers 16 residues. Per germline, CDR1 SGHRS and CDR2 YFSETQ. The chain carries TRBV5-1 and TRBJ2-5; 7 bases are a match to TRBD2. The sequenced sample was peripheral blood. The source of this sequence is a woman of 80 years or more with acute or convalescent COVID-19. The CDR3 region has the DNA TGCGCCAGCAGCTTGGCGCTGCCTAGCGGAGAAGAGACCCAGTACTTC. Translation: CASSLALPSGEETQYF.